A single T cell receptor (beta chain) is shown here with its context. At least ten counts were recorded for this clonotype. The target of this receptor is not known. No much larger clone exists at a distance of one base, and base qualities are not known. Ficoll-Paque density gradient centrifugation was used to isolate PBMCs. Sequences SGHDT (CDR1) and YYEEEE (CDR2) are obtained from the germline V gene. V lost 0 bases and J lost 8 bases; the stretch between them is 8 bases long. The CDR3 contains 12 residues, cysteine and phenylalanine counted. CDR3 DNA is the only sequence kept; it has 36 bases, read in frame from the first base. Sequencing instrument: Illumina NovaSeq 6000. Using 5'RACE with constant-segment primers, TCRalpha and TCRbeta cDNA libraries were constructed, with sample barcodes and unique molecular identifiers added in the process. RNA was extracted from every sample with Trizol reagent. The libraries were amplified in two PCR steps, and the second step added a second sample barcode and Illumina TruSeq adapters. The libraries were sequenced on an Illumina NovaSeq using 2 x 150 bp paired-end reads. In the original analysis: The reads were demultiplexed and collapsed into UMI-guided consensus sequences using migec v1.2.7. With mixcr v2.1.11, UMI consensuses were aligned to TRA and TRB V and J templates and assembled into clonotypes. Clonotypes were classified as expanded or contracted when called significant by both edgeR and NoisET, with noise models trained on biological replicates. For edgeR calls, the thresholds were a false discovery rate-adjusted p below 0.01 and a log2 fold-change of 1. PCA with hierarchical clustering of max-normalized trajectories of the 1000 most abundant clonotypes was used as exploratory dynamics analysis. Separately sequenced CD4+ and CD8+ repertoires were used to assign the CD4 or CD8 phenotype of responding clones. TCRdb itself trimmed the public reads at Q25 with fastp, ran MiXCR and retained productive beta chains. One record per CDR3 amino acid sequence lists the most common genes and DNA. V and J calls and clone size were set by TCRdb, not the authors. This sample holds just under 550,000 distinct CDR3 sequences; roughly 20% were observed only once. Around 12% of the sample belongs to the ten largest clones.

The data originate from a study of T-cell memory formation after mild COVID-19 (dated by TCRdb to 2020 to 2022). About the study as a whole: TCR sequence clusters from the two donors were found to be largely donor specific. T-cell clones expanding and contracting after mild COVID-19 in a couple of donors were tracked by longitudinal TCRalpha and TCRbeta repertoire sequencing. The cohort comprised two young, previously healthy adult volunteers, one female and one male.

Summary of the overall study and its limitations: The second-wave clones that peaked on day 37 were not confirmed to be SARS-CoV-2 specific. Contracting CD4+ clones appeared mostly in the CM and EM memory subsets, whereas CD8+ clones were enriched in EMRA. From day 15 to 85, contracting clones showed balanced CD4/CD8 phenotypes, whereas a second wave of clones that expanded from day 15 to 37 leaned towards CD4+. Some responding clones were detected in pre-infection memory, which suggested that pre-existing cross-reactive memory T cells had joined the SARS-CoV-2 response. Only a couple of mild cases were covered by the study, and larger cohorts that include severe cases with pre-infection samples were considered necessary.

Sequenced input: PBMCs or a T cell subset sorted from them (not recorded which). The V gene is TRBV5-6 and the J gene is TRBJ1-1, with no confident D gene call. This sequence originates from an adult woman who had mild COVID-19 (a few samples of this study predate the infection). The sample titles of this study are shuffled in the database, so cell type and time point are left out; the donor was told from shared clones. The DNA sequence is given as TGTGCCAGCAGCTTGGCCACGGGAGAAGCTTTCTTT. It encodes CASSLATGEAFF.